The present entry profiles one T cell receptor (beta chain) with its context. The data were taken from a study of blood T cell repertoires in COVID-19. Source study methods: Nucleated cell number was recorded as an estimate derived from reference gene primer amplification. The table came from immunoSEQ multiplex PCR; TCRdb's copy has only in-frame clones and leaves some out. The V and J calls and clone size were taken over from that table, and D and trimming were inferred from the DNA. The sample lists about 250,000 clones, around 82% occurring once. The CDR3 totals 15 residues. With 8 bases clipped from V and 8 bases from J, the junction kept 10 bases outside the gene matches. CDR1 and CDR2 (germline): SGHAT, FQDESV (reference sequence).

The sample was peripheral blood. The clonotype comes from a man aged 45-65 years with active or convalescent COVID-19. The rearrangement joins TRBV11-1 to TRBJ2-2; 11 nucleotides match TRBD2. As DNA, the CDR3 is TGTGCCAGCCGCGAAGGGACTAGCGGTTCGGGGGAGCTGTTTTTT. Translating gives CASREGTSGSGELFF.